Reported below is one T cell receptor beta chain. This specimen comes from a study of Ad26.COV2.S vaccination and SARS-CoV-2 variants. Clones were read by immunoSEQ multiplex PCR, and TCRdb kept only the in-frame ones, dropping some. The table includes roughly 320,000 clones, 85% detected once. Treatment in this sample: approximately 18 received Ad26.COV2.S at low or high dose, single or two shots; about 5 received placebo; per-sample allocation not given. Sampling was done on day 63 after the first vaccine or placebo injection. Expressing Wuhan-strain SARS-CoV-2 spike, an Ad26 vector served as the vaccine. Germline V gives CDR1 LGHDT, CDR2 YNNKEL (reference sequence). The germline V and J ends were trimmed by 2 bases and 4 bases, with 11 bases remaining between them. The CDR3 covers 14 residues.

V is TRBV3-1 (or the pseudogene TRBV3-2) and J is TRBJ1-2; D may be TRBD1 (5 bases). Sequenced here: peripheral blood, sampled in a trial of Ad26.COV2.S vaccine versus placebo. The clonotype comes from a person aged 18-60 years who received the Ad26.COV2.S COVID-19 vaccine or a placebo. CDR3 amino acids: CASSQTGGPYGYTF. The CDR3 bases are TGTGCCAGCAGCCAAACAGGTGGACCCTATGGCTACACCTTC.